This T cell receptor (beta chain) was sequenced in a study of vaccination effects on CD4 cells after COVID-19. Turning to the study itself: There were a couple of convalescent patients who gave samples 16 days and one week before vaccination. Study-wide results and limits: Substantial clonal contraction characterized both infection- and vaccine-induced clones late after vaccination. Early post-infection timepoints were missing from the study, which also had few convalescent patients.

Details on this clone: As yet, its antigen is unknown.

Produced via immunoSEQ multiplex PCR; TCRdb's table is partial and in-frame only. Here the sample spans tens of thousands of clones, about 72% being singletons. Per the germline V gene, CDR1 is SNHLY and CDR2 is FYNNEI. The CDR3 has 17 amino acids. The germline V and J ends were trimmed by 7 bases and 1 base, with 23 bases remaining between them. The ViraFEST assay expanded antigen-specific CD4+ T cells with viral peptide pools before sequencing. Scientists isolated CD4+ T cells after an approximately 11-day culture period ended. A positive SARS-CoV-2 PCR test fell between March and December 2020. Fresh IL-2-containing medium replaced half the medium on days 3 and 7.

The sample here was CD4+ T cells from PBMCs cultured with a peptide pool, taken before COVID-19 vaccination. The clonotype was recovered from a human donor who had a prior SARS-CoV-2 infection. The rearrangement links TRBV2 to TRBJ2-7, with D possibly matching TRBD1 (6 bases). The CDR3 DNA follows: TGTGCCAGCACTAACCCCTGGGAAGGGACACCTTCCTACGAGCAGTACTTC. Translated: CASTNPWEGTPSYEQYF.